The T cell receptor (beta chain) under discussion was sequenced for a study of blood T cells in healthy people across ages. Whole-study context: About one barcoded beta molecule per two T cells came from capture by template switching.

Alongside a J-beta primer mix, a sample-barcoded 5' primer served in a second PCR lasting roughly 6 to 11 cycles. Tags on each cDNA molecule came from a template-switch adaptor with 12 random nucleotides. TCRdb re-derived calls from the 5' RACE reads in MiXCR, one entry per CDR3 protein. The repertoire holds 540,000 or so distinct CDR3 sequences, with 27% as singletons. The sample holds a few counts of this clonotype. The J segment lost 5 bases and the V segment lost 1 base, leaving 5 bases of the junction unmatched. Germline V gene lookup returns CDR1 SGHRS and CDR2 YFSETQ. The CDR3 extends over 14 amino acids.

The chain couples TRBV5-1 to TRBJ2-5; TRBD2 matches 7 bases. The sample taken for sequencing was blood. The clonotype comes from a woman between 65 and 79 years old in good health. DNA for the CDR3: TGCGCCAGCAGCTTGTCCGGACTAGGGGAGACCCAGTACTTC. Residues: CASSLSGLGETQYF.